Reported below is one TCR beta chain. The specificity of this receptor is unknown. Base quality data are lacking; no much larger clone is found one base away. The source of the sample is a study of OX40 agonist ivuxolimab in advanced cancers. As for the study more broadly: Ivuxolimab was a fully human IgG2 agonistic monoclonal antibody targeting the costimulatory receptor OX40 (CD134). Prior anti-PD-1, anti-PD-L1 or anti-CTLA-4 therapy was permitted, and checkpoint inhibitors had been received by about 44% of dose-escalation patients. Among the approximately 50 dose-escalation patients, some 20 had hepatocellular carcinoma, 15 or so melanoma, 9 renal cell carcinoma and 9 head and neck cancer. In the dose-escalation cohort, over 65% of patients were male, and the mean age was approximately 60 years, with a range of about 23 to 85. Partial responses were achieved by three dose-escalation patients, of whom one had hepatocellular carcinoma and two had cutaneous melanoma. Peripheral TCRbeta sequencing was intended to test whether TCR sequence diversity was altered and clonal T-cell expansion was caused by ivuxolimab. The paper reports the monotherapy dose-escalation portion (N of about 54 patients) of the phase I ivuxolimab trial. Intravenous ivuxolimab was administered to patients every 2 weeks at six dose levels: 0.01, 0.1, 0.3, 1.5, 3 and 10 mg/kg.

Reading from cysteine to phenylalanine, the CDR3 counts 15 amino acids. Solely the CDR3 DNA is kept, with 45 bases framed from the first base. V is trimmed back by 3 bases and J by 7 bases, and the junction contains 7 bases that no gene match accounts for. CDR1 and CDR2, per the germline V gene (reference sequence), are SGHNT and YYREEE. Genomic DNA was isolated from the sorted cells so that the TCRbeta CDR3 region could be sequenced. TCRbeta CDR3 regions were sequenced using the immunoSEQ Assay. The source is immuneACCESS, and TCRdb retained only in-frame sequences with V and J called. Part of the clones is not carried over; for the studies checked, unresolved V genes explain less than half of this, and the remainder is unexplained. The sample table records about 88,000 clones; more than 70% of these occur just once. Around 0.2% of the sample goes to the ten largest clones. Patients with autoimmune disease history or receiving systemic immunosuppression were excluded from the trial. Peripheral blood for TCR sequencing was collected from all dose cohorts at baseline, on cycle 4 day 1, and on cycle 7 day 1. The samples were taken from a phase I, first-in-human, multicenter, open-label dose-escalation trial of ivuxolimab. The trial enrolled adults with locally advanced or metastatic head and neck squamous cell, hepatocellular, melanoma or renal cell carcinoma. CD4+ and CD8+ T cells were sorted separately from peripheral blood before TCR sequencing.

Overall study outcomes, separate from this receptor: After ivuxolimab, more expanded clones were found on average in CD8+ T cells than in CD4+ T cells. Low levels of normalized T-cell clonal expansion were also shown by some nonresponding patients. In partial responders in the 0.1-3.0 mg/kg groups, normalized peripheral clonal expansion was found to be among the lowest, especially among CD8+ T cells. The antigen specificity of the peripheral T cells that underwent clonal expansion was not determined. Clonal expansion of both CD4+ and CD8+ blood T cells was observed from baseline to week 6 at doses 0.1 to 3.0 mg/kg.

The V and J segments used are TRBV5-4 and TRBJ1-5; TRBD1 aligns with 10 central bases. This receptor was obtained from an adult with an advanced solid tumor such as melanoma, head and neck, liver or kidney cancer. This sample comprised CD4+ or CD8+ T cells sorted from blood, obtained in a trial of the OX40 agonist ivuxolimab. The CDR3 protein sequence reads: CASSYRDRGHQPQHF. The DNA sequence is TGTGCCAGCAGCTACCGGGACAGGGGACACCAGCCCCAGCATTTT.